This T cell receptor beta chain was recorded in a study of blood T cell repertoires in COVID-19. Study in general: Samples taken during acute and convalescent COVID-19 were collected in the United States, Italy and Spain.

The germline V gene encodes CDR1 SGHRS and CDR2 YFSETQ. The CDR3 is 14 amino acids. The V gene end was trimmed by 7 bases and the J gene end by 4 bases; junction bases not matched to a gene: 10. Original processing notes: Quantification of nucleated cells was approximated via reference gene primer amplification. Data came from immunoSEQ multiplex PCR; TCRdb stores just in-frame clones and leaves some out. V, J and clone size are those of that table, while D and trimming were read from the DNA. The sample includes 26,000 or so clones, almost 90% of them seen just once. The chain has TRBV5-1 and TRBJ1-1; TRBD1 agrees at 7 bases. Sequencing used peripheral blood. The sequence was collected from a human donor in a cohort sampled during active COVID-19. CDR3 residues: CASAEQQGSTEAFF. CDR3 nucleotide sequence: TGCGCCAGCGCCGAACAACAGGGGAGCACTGAAGCTTTCTTT. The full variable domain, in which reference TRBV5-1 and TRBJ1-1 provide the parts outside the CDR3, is KAGVTQTPRYLIKTRGQQVTLSCSPISGHRSVSWYQQTPGQGLQFLFEYFSETQRNKGNFPGRFSGRQFSNSRSEMNVSTLELGDSALYLCASAEQQGSTEAFFGQGTRLTVV.